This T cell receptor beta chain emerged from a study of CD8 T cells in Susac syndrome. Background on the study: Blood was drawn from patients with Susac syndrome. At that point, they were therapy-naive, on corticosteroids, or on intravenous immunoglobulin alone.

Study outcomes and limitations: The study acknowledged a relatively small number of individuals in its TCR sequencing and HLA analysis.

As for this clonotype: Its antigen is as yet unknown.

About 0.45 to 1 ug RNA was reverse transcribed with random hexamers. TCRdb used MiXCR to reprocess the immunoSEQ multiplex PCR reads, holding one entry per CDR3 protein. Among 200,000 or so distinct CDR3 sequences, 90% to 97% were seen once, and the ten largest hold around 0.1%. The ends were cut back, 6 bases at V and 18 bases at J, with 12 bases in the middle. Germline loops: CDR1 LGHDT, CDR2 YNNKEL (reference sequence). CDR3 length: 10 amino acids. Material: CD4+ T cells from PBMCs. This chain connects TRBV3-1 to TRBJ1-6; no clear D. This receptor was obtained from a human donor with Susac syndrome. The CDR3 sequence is CASRGRVGHF. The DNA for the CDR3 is TGTGCCAGCAGAGGACGAGTTGGCCACTTT.